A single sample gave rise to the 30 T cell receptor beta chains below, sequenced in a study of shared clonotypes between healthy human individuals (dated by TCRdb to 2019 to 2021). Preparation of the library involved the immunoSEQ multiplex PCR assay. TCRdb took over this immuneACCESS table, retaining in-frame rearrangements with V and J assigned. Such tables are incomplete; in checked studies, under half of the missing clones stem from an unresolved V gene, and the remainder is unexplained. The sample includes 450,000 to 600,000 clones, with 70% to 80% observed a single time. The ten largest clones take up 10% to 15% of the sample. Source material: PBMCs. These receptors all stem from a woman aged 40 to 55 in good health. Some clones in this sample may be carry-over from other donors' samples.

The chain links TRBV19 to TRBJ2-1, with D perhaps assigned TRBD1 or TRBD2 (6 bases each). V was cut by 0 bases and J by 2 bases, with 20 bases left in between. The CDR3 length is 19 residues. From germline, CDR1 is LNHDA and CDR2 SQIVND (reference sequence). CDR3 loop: CASSIDRRRGLATYNEQFF. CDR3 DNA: TGTGCCAGTAGTATAGATCGGCGTCGGGGGCTAGCTACCTACAATGAGCAGTTCTTC. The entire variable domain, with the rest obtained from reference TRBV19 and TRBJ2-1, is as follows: DGGITQSPKYLFRKEGQNVTLSCEQNLNHDAMYWYRQDPGQGLRLIYYSQIVNDFQKGDIAEGYSVSREKKESFPLTVTSAQKNPTAFYLCASSIDRRRGLATYNEQFFGPGTRLTVL.

CDR3 sequence reads: CASSPPSPTDTQYF. CDR3 coding DNA: TGTGCCAGCAGCCCTCCGTCCCCCACAGATACGCAGTATTTT. The chain combines TRBV7-9 with TRBJ2-3; D unclear. V dropped 5 bases and J dropped 2 bases, with 11 bases sitting between them. Germline V gives CDR1 SEHNR, CDR2 FQNEAQ (reference sequence). There are 14 residues in the CDR3.

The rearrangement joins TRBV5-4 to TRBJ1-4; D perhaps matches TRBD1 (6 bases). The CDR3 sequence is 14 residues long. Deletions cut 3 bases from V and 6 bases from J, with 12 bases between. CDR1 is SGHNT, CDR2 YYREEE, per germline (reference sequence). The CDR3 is CASSSGDDDEKLFF. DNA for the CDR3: TGTGCCAGCAGCTCAGGGGACGATGATGAAAAACTGTTTTTT.

The CDR3 reads CASSETVNYGYTF. The CDR3 nucleotides read TGCGCCAGCAGTGAGACAGTGAACTATGGCTACACCTTC. The chain recombines TRBV10-1 with TRBJ1-2; D call uncertain. CDR1 is WNHNN, CDR2 SYGVQD, per germline (reference sequence). This CDR3 has 13 residues. Trimming stripped 2 bases from V and 2 bases from J, with 6 bases between.

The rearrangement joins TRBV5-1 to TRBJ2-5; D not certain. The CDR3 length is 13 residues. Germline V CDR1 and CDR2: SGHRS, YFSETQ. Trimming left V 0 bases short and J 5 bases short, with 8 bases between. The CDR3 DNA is TGCGCCAGCAGCTTGGGGGTAGGGGAGACCCAGTACTTC. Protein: CASSLGVGETQYF.

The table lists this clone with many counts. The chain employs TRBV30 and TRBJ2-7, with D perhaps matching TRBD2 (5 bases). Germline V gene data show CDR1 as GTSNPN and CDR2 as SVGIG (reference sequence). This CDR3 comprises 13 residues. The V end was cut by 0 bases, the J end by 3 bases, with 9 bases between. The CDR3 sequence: CAWSVLVNYEQYF. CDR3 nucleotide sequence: TGTGCCTGGAGTGTACTAGTGAACTACGAGCAGTACTTC.

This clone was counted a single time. The CDR3 is CASSTYSAARGETQYF. CDR3 sequence (DNA): TGTGCCAGCAGCACATATAGCGCGGCGAGGGGGGAGACCCAGTACTTC. This chain joins TRBV7-2 and TRBJ2-5, with D perhaps TRBD1 (6 bases). The CDR3 consists of 16 residues. V gave up 5 bases and J gave up 5 bases, with 21 bases separating them. Germline CDR1 is SGHTA and CDR2 is FQGNSA. Full variable domain (outside the CDR3, taken from reference TRBV7-2 and TRBJ2-5): GAGVSQSPSNKVTEKGKDVELRCDPISGHTALYWYRQSLGQGLEFLIYFQGNSAPDKSGLPSDRFSAERTGGSVSTLTIQRTQQEDSAVYLCASSTYSAARGETQYFGPGTRLLVL.

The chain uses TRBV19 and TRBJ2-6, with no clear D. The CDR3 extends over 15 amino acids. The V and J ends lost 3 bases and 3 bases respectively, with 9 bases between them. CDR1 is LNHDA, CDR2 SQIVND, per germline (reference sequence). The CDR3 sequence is CASSIWGGGANVLTF. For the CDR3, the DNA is TGTGCCAGTAGTATTTGGGGTGGTGGGGCCAACGTCCTGACTTTC.

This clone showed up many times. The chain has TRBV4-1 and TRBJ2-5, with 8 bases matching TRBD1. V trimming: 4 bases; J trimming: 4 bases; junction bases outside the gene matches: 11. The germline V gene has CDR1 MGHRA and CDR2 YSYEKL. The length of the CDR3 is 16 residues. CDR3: CASSLDRAGSSETQYF. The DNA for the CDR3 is TGCGCCAGCAGCCTGGACAGGGCGGGAAGTTCAGAGACCCAGTACTTC.

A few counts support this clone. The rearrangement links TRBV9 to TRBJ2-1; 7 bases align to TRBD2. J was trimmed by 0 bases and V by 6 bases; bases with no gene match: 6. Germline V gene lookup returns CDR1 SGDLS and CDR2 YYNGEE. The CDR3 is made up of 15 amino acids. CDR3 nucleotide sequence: TGTGCCAGCAATCGGGGCGGGAGCTCCTACAATGAGCAGTTCTTC. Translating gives CASNRGGSSYNEQFF.

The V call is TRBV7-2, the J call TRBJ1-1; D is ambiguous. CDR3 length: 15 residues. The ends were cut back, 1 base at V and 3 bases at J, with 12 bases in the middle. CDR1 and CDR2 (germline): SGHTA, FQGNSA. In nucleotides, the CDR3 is TGTGCCAGCAGCTTAGTCCCCGATAGAGACACTGAAGCTTTCTTT. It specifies CASSLVPDRDTEAFF.

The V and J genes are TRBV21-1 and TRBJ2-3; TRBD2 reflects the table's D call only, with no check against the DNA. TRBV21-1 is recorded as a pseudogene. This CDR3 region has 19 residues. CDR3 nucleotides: TGTGCCAGCAGTCACCCCGTACGGGGGGGCAAGTCTCAGCCAGATACGCAGTATTTT. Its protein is CASSHPVRGGKSQPDTQYF.

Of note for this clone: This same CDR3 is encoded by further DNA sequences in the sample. CDR3 sequence: CASSRIPTDTQYF. In DNA form, the CDR3 reads TGTGCCAGCAGTCGTATCCCCACAGATACGCAGTATTTT. The rearrangement uses TRBV27 and TRBJ2-3, with D unclear. V lost 5 bases and J lost 2, with 8 bases in between. There are 13 residues in the CDR3. Germline V gives CDR1 MNHEY, CDR2 SMNVEV (reference sequence).

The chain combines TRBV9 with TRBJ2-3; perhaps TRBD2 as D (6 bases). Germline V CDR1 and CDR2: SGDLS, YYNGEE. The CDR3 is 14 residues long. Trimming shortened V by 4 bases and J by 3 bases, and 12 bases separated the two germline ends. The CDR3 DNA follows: TGTGCCAGCAGCTCCAGACTAGAAACAGATACGCAGTATTTT. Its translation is CASSSRLETDTQYF.

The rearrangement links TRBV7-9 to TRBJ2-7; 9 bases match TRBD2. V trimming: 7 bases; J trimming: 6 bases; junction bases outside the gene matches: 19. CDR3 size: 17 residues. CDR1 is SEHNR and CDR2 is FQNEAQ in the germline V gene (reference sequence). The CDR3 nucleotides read TGTGCCAGCACCTGGTGGGTTAGCGGGAGAGGAATGGGCGAGCAGTACTTC. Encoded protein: CASTWWVSGRGMGEQYF.

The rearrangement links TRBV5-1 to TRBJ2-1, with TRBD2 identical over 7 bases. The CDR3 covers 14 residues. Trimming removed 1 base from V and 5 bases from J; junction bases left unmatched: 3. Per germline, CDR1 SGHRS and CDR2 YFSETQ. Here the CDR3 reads CASSLTGGHNEQFF. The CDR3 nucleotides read TGCGCCAGCAGCTTGACGGGAGGCCACAATGAGCAGTTCTTC. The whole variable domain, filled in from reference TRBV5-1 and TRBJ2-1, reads KAGVTQTPRYLIKTRGQQVTLSCSPISGHRSVSWYQQTPGQGLQFLFEYFSETQRNKGNFPGRFSGRQFSNSRSEMNVSTLELGDSALYLCASSLTGGHNEQFFGPGTRLTVL.

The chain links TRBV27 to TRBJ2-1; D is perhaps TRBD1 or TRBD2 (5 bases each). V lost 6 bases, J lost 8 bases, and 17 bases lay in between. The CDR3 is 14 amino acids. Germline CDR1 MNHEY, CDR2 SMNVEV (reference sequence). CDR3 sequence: CASRSGPQGDEQFF. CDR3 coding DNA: TGTGCCAGCAGATCGGGACCCCAGGGCGATGAGCAGTTCTTC.

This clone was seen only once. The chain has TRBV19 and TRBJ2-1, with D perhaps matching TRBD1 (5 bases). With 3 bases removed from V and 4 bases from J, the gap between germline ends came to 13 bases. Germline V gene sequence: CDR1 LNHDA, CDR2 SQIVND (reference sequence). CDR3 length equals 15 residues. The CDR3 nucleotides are TGTGCCAGTAGTATCAGGGTCGAACAGTACAATGAGCAGTTCTTC. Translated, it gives CASSIRVEQYNEQFF.

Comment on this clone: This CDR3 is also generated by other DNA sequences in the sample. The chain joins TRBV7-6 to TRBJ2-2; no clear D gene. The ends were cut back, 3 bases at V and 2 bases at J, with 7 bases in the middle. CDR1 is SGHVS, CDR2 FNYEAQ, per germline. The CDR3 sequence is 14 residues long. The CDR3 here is CASSFLTNTGELFF. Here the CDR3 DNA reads TGTGCCAGCAGCTTTTTAACAAACACCGGGGAGCTGTTTTTT. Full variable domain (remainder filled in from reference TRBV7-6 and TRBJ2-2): GAGVSQSPRYKVTKRGQDVALRCDPISGHVSLYWYRQALGQGPEFLTYFNYEAQQDKSGLPNDRFSAERPEGSISTLTIQRTEQRDSAMYRCASSFLTNTGELFFGEGSRLTVL.

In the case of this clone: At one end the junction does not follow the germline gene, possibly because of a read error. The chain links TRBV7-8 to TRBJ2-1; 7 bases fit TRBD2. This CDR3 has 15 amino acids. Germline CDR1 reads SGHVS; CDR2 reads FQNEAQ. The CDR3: CASTLVSGLYNEQFF. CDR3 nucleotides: TGTGCCAGCACCCTAGTTAGCGGGCTATACAATGAACAGTTCTTC.

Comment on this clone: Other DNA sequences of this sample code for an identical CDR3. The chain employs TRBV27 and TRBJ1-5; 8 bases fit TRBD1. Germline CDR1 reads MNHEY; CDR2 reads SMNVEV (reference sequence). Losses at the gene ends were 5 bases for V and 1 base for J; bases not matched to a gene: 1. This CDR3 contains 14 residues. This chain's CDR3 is CASSRQGSNQPQHF. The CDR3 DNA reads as TGTGCCAGCAGTCGACAGGGGAGCAATCAGCCCCAGCATTTT.

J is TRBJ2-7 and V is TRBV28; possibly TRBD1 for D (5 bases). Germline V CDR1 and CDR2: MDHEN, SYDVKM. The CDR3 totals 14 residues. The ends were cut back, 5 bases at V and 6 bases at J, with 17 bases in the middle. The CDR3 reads CASSPQGTPSEQYF. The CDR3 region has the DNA TGTGCCAGCAGTCCTCAGGGAACCCCCTCCGAGCAGTACTTC. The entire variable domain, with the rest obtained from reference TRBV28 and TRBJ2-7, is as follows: DVKVTQSSRYLVKRTGEKVFLECVQDMDHENMFWYRQDPGLGLRLIYFSYDVKMKEKGDIPEGYSVSREKKERFSLILESASTNQTSMYLCASSPQGTPSEQYFGPGTRLTVT.

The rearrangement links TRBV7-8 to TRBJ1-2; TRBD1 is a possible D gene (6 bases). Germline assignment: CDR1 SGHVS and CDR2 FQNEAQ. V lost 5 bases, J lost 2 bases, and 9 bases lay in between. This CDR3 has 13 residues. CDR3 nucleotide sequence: TGTGCCAGCAGCGAGACAGGAAACTATGGCTACACCTTC. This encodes CASSETGNYGYTF. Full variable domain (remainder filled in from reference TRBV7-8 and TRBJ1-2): GAGVSQSPRYKVAKRGQDVALRCDPISGHVSLFWYQQALGQGPEFLTYFQNEAQLDKSGLPSDRFFAERPEGSVSTLKIQRTQQEDSAVYLCASSETGNYGYTFGSGTRLTVV.

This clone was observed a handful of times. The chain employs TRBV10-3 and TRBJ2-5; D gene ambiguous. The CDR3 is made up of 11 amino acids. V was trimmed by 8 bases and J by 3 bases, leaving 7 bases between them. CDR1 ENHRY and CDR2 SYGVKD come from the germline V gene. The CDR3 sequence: CAIREEETQYF. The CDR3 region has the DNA TGTGCCATCCGAGAGGAAGAGACCCAGTACTTC.

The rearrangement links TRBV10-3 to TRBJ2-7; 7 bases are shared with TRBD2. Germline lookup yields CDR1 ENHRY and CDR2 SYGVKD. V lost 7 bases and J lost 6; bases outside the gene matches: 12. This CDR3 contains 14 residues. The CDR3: CAITSLAGEGEQYF. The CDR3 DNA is TGTGCCATCACAAGTTTGGCGGGAGAGGGCGAGCAGTACTTC.

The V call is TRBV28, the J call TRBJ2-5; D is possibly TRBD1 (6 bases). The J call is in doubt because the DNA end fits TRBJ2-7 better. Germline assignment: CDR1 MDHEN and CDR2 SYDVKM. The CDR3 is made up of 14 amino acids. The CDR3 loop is CASSPRQVSYEQYF. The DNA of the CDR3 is TGTGCCAGCAGTCCCCGACAGGTTTCCTACGAGCAGTACTTC.

CDR3 sequence (DNA): TGTGCCAGCAGCCCCCGGAGCCAAGGGAACACCGGGGAGCTGTTTTTT. Residues: CASSPRSQGNTGELFF. The V call is TRBV9, the J call TRBJ2-2; unclear D gene. Germline V lookup: CDR1 SGDLS, CDR2 YYNGEE. Trimming took off 4 bases at V and 1 base at J, with 14 bases between the two ends. CDR3 size: 16 residues.

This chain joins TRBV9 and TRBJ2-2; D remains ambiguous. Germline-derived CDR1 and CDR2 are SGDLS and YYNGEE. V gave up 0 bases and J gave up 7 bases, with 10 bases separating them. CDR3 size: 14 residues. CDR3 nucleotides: TGTGCCAGCAGCGTAGAAAGTAGAAGCGGGGAGCTGTTTTTT. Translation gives CASSVESRSGELFF.

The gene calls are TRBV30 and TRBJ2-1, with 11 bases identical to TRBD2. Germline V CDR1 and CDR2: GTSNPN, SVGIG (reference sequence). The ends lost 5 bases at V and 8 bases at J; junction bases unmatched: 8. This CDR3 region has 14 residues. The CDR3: CAWVKLAGAHEQFF. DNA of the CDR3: TGTGCCTGGGTCAAACTAGCGGGAGCCCATGAGCAGTTCTTC.

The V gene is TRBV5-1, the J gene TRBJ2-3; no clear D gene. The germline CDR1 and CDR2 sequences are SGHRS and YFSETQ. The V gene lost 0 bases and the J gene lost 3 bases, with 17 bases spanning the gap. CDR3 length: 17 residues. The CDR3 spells CASSLGVSRGTTDTQYF. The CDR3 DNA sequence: TGCGCCAGCAGCTTGGGGGTGTCTAGAGGAACTACAGATACGCAGTATTTT. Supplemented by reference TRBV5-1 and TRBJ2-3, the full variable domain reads KAGVTQTPRYLIKTRGQQVTLSCSPISGHRSVSWYQQTPGQGLQFLFEYFSETQRNKGNFPGRFSGRQFSNSRSEMNVSTLELGDSALYLCASSLGVSRGTTDTQYFGPGTRLTVL.